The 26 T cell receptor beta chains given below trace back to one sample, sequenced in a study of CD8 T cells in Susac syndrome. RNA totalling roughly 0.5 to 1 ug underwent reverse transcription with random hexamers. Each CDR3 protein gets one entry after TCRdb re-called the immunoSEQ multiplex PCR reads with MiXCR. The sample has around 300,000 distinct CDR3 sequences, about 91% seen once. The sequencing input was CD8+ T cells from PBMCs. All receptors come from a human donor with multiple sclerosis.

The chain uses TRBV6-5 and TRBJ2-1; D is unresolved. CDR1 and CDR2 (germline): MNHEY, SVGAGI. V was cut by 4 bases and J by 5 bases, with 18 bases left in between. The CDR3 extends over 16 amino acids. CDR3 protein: CASSLSLGDSHNEQFF. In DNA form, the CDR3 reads TGTGCCAGCAGTTTGTCCTTAGGAGATAGCCACAATGAGCAGTTCTTC.

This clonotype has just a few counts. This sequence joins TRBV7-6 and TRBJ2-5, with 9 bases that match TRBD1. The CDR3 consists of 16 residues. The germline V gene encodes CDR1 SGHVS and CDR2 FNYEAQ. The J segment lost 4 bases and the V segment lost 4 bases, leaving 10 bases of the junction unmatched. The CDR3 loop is CASSYSGQGLGETQYF. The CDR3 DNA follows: TGTGCCAGCAGCTACTCGGGACAGGGCTTAGGAGAGACCCAGTACTTC.

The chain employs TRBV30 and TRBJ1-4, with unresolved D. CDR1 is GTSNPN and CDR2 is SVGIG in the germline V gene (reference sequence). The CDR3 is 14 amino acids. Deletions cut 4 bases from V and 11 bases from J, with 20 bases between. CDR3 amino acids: CAWNLPPGENKLFF. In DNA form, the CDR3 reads TGTGCCTGGAACCTCCCGCCCGGGGAGAATAAACTGTTTTTT.

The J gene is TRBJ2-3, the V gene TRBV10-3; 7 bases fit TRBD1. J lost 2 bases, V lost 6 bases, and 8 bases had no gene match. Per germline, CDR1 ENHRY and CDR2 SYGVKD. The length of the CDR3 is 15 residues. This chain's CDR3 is CAISRQGKLTDTQYF. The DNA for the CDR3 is TGTGCCATCAGCCGACAGGGAAAGCTCACAGATACGCAGTATTTT.

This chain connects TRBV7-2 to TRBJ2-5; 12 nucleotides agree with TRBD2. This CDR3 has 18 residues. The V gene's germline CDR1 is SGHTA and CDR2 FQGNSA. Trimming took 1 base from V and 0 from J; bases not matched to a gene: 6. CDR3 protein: CASSLGIRLAGDQETQYF. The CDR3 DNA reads TGTGCCAGCAGCTTAGGGATTCGACTAGCGGGGGACCAAGAGACCCAGTACTTC.

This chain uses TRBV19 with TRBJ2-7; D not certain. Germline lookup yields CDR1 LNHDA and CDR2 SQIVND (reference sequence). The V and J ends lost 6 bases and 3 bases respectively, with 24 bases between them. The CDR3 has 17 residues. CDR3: CASRSVRANEWGYEQYF. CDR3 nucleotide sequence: TGTGCCAGTAGATCCGTCCGGGCGAACGAATGGGGCTACGAGCAGTACTTC.

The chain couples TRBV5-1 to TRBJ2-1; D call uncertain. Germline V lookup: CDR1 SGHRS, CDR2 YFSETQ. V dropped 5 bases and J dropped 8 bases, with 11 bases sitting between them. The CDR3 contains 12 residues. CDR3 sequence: CASRGEADEQFF. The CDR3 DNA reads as TGCGCCAGCAGGGGCGAGGCGGATGAGCAGTTCTTC.

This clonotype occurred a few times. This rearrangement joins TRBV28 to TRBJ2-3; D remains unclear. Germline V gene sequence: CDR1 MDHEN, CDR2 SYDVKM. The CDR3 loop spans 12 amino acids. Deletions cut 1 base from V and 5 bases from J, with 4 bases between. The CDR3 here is CASSLSGDTQYF. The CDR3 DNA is TGTGCCAGCAGTTTATCTGGAGATACGCAGTATTTT.

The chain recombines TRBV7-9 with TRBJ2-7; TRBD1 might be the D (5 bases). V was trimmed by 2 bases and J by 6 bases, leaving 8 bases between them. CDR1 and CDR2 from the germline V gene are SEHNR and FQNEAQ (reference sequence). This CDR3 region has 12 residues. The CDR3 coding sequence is TGTGCCAGCAGCTTAAGGGGCTCCGAGCAGTACTTC. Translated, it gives CASSLRGSEQYF.

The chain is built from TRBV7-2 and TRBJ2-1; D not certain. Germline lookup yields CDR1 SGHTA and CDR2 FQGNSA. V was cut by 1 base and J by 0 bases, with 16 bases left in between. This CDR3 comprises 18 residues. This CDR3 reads CASSLDPPGSLSYNEQFF. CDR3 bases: TGTGCCAGCAGCTTAGATCCCCCCGGGTCCCTCTCCTACAATGAGCAGTTCTTC.

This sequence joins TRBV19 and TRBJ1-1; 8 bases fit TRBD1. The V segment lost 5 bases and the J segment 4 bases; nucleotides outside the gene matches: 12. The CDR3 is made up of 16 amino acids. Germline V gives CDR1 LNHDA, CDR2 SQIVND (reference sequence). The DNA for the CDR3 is TGTGCCAGTAGTTTCCCGCCTCAGGGGGCAAGCACTGAAGCTTTCTTT. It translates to CASSFPPQGASTEAFF.

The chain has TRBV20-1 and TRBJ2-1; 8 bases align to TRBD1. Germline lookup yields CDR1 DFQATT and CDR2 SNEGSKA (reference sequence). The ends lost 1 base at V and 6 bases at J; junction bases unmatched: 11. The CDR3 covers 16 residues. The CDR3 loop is CSARVPDRELGNEQFF. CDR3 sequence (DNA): TGCAGTGCTAGAGTCCCGGACAGGGAGTTGGGCAATGAGCAGTTCTTC.

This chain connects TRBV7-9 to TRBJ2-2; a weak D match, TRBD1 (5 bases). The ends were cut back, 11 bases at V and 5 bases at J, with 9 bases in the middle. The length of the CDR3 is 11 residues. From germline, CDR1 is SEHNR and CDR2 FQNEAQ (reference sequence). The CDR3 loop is CAPTATGELFF. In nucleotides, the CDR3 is TGTGCCCCGACAGCGACCGGGGAGCTGTTTTTT.

The CDR3 coding sequence is TGTGCCAGCAGCTTAGGGGTCCACGAGCAGTACTTC. This translates into CASSLGVHEQYF. The gene calls are TRBV7-2 and TRBJ2-7; D not certain. The ends were cut back, 1 base at V and 5 bases at J, with 6 bases in the middle. Germline values: CDR1 SGHTA, CDR2 FQGNSA. CDR3 length: 12 residues.

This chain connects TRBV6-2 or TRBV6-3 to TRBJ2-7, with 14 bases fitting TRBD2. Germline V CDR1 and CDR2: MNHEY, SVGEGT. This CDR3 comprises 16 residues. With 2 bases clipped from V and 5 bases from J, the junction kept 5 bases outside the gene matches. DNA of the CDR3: TGTGCCAGCAGTTACGGGACTAGCGGGAGTGTCGACGAGCAGTACTTC. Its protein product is CASSYGTSGSVDEQYF.

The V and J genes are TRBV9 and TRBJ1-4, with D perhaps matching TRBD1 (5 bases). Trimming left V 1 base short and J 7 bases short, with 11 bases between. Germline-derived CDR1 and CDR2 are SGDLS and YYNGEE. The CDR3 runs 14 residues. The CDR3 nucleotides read TGTGCCAGCAGCGTACAGGGTTCAGCTGAAAAACTGTTTTTT. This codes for CASSVQGSAEKLFF.

CDR3 bases: TGCAGTGCTAGATTTGGGACTAGCGACTACGAGCAGTACTTC. Its protein product is CSARFGTSDYEQYF. The chain combines TRBV20-1 with TRBJ2-7; 10 nucleotides line up with TRBD2. Germline V gene data show CDR1 as DFQATT and CDR2 as SNEGSKA (reference sequence). The CDR3 is made up of 14 amino acids. The V and J ends lost 2 bases and 3 bases, in that order; junction bases with no gene match: 4.

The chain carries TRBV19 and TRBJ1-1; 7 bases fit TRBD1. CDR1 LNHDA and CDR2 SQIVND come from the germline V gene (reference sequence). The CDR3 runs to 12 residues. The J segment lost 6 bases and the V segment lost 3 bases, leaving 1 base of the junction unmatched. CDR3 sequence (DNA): TGTGCCAGTAGTATCGGGACAGCTGAAGCTTTCTTT. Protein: CASSIGTAEAFF.

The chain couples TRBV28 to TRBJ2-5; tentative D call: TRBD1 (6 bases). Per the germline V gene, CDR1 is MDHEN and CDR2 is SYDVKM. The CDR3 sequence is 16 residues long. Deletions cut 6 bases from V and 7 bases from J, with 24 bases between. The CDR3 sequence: CASRGGTRQGPGTQYF. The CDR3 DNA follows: TGTGCCAGCAGAGGGGGTACACGACAAGGCCCCGGGACCCAGTACTTC. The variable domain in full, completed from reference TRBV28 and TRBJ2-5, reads DVKVTQSSRYLVKRTGEKVFLECVQDMDHENMFWYRQDPGLGLRLIYFSYDVKMKEKGDIPEGYSVSREKKERFSLILESASTNQTSMYLCASRGGTRQGPGTQYFGPGTRLLVL.

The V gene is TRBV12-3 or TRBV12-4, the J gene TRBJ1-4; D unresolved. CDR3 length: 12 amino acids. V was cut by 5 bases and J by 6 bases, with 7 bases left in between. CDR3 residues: CASSRTDEKLFF. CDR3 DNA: TGTGCCAGCAGTCGGACCGATGAAAAACTGTTTTTT.

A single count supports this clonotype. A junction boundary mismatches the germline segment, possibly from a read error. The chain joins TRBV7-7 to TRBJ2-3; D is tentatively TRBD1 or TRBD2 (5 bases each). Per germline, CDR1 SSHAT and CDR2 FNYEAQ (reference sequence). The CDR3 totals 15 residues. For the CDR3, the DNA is TGTGCTAGCAGCCCCTCCGGGGACAGCACAGATACGCAGTATTTT. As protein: CASSPSGDSTDTQYF.

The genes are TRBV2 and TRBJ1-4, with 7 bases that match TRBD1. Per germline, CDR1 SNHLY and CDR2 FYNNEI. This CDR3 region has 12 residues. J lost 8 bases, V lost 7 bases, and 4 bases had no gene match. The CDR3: CASIRQGEKLFF. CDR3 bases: TGTGCCAGCATTCGACAGGGCGAAAAACTGTTTTTT.

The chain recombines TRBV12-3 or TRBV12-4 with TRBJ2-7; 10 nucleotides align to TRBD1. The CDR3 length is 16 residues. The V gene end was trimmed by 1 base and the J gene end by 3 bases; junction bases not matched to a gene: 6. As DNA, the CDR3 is TGTGCCAGCAGTTTAGACAGTTGGGACAGGGGCTACGAGCAGTACTTC. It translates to CASSLDSWDRGYEQYF.

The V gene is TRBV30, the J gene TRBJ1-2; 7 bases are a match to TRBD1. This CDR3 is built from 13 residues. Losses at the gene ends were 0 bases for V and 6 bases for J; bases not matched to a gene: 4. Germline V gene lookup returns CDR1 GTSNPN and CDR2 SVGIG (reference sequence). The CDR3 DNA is TGTGCCTGGAGTGTAGGTACAGGGGATGGCTACACCTTC. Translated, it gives CAWSVGTGDGYTF.

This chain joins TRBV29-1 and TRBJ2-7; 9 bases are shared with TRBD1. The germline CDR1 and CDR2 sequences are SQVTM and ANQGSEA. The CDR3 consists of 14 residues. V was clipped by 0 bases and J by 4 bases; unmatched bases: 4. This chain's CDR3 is CSVEDGGQGYEQYF. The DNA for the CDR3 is TGCAGCGTTGAAGATGGGGGACAGGGATACGAGCAGTACTTC.

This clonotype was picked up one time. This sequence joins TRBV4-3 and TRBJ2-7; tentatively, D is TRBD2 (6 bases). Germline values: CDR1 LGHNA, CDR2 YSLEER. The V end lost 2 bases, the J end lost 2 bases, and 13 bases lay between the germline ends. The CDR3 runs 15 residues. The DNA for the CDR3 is TGCGCCAGCAGCCAACAACTAGCTTCGCCCTACGAGCAGTACTTC. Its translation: CASSQQLASPYEQYF.